This T cell receptor (beta chain) originates from a study of vaccination and CD4 T cells after COVID-19. Overall study context: Treatment of control cultures consisted of a CEFX pool, an HIV-1 Nef pool, or no peptide.

The Oncomine TCR Beta short-read assay generated sequence data from the DNA of cultured CD4+ T cells. TCRdb re-called the PCR reads through MiXCR, storing one row per CDR3 protein. This table has about 25,000 distinct CDR3 sequences, 35% to 55% appearing once. As to treatment: approximately nine-day PBMC culture with coronavirus spike peptide pools or control peptides (ViraFEST assay). Via ViraFEST, peptide pools expanded antigen-specific T cells before TCR sequencing. Per germline, CDR1 MNHNS and CDR2 SASEGT. The CDR3 covers 13 residues. V was clipped by 5 bases and J by 7 bases, with 9 bases between them. Study findings and constraints: Recorded median SARS-CoV-2-reactive clonotype numbers increased from about 20 to 38 without reaching significance.

This clonotype was picked up a small number of times. No antigen is known for it. What was sequenced was CD4+ T cells from blood, cultured in vitro. The sequence was collected from a human donor who had recovered from COVID-19. This chain uses TRBV6-1 with TRBJ1-6; D gene unclear. The CDR3, as DNA: TGTGCCAGCAGTCGCATCGGGAATTCACCCCTCCACTTT. The encoded protein is CASSRIGNSPLHF.